These T cell receptor beta chains were read from a single sample in a study of T cell responses to AZD1222 COVID-19 vaccine. Measured with immunoSEQ multiplex PCR; TCRdb has only the in-frame clones, and not every one. The profile covers 150,000 to 200,000 clones, with 90% to 95% appearing a single time and roughly 2.2% taken by the ten largest. The sequenced sample was peripheral blood, obtained on day 0 of AZD1222 vaccination. All receptors derive from an adult in good health. The CDR3 runs from the conserved cysteine through the conserved F or W.

j_gene: TRBJ2-2
v_gene: TRBV5-1
CDR3aa: CASSSEGPPGELFF

j_gene: TRBJ1-1
v_gene: TRBV3-1/TRBV3-2
CDR3aa: CASSPSQGGATEAFF

j_gene: TRBJ1-1
v_gene: TRBV5-1
CDR3aa: CASSLVGETEAFF

j_gene: TRBJ2-1
v_gene: TRBV24-1
CDR3aa: CATSGRGYNEQFF

j_gene: TRBJ2-7
v_gene: TRBV5-1
CDR3aa: CASSLEGRGFYEQYF

j_gene: TRBJ1-3
v_gene: TRBV11-2
CDR3aa: CASSLQGPRNTIYF

j_gene: TRBJ1-5
v_gene: TRBV19
CDR3aa: CASRAANQPQHF

j_gene: TRBJ2-7
v_gene: TRBV9
CDR3aa: CASSVTGLAKNEQYF

j_gene: TRBJ1-1
v_gene: TRBV7-9
CDR3aa: CASSFGGLNTEAFF

j_gene: TRBJ1-2
v_gene: TRBV6-6
CDR3aa: CASSSFGEMSGYGYTF

j_gene: TRBJ2-3
v_gene: TRBV5-1
CDR3aa: CASSLAYSTDTQYF

j_gene: TRBJ1-5
v_gene: TRBV19
CDR3aa: CASSIGNQPQHF

j_gene: TRBJ2-3
v_gene: TRBV6-6
CDR3aa: CASTLSTDTQYF

j_gene: TRBJ1-5
v_gene: TRBV18
CDR3aa: CASSPSGKGQPQHF

j_gene: TRBJ1-5
v_gene: TRBV19
CDR3aa: CASSPLRGIGNQPQHF

j_gene: TRBJ1-5
v_gene: TRBV28
CDR3aa: CASNYANQPQHF